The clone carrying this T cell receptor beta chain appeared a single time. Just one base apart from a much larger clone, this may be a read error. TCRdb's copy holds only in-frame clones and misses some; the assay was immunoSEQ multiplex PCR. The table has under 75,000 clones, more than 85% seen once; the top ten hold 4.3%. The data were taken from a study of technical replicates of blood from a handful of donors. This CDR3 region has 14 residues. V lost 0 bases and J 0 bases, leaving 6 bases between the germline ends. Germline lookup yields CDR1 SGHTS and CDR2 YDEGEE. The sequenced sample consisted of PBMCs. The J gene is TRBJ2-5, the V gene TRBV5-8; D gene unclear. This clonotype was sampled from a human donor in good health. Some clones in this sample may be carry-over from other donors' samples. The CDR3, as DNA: TGTGCCAGCAGCTTGGGGGCAGACCAAGAGACCCAGTACTTC. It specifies CASSLGADQETQYF.